The 11 T cell receptor beta chains below come from one sample, sequenced in a study of vaccination and CD4 T cells after COVID-19. Once obtained from cultured CD4+ T cells, the DNA was sequenced using the Oncomine TCR Beta short-read assay. TCRdb re-called the PCR reads through MiXCR, storing one row per CDR3 protein. In the table there are 13,000 to 15,000 distinct CDR3 sequences, 60% of which are singletons. Treatment in this sample: roughly 11-day PBMC culture with coronavirus spike peptide pools or control peptides (ViraFEST assay). These receptors have no known antigen. Sequences were obtained from CD4+ T cells from blood, cultured in vitro. These receptors all stem from a human donor who had recovered from COVID-19.

The chain links TRBV6-2 or TRBV6-3 to TRBJ2-3; D gene ambiguous. V was cut by 2 bases and J by 2 bases, with 8 bases left in between. The CDR3 runs to 14 residues. Germline values: CDR1 MNHEY, CDR2 SVGEGT. The DNA for the CDR3 is TGTGCCAGCAGTTACCCCGACTCCACAGATACGCAGTATTTT. This translates into CASSYPDSTDTQYF.

The chain couples TRBV28 to TRBJ1-5; 9 nucleotides agree with TRBD1. Germline values: CDR1 MDHEN, CDR2 SYDVKM. The CDR3 sequence is 18 residues long. The trim removed 6 bases at V and 7 bases at J, leaving 19 bases unmatched. The CDR3 reads CASSGPGQGSVLRQPQHF. Written as DNA, the CDR3 is TGTGCCAGCAGCGGTCCGGGACAGGGATCAGTTCTACGGCAGCCCCAGCATTTT. Based on the CDR3 plus reference TRBV28 and TRBJ1-5, the full variable domain is DVKVTQSSRYLVKRTGEKVFLECVQDMDHENMFWYRQDPGLGLRLIYFSYDVKMKEKGDIPEGYSVSREKKERFSLILESASTNQTSMYLCASSGPGQGSVLRQPQHFGDGTRLSIL.

This chain uses TRBV28 with TRBJ2-5, with D possibly being TRBD1 (6 bases). Germline loops: CDR1 MDHEN, CDR2 SYDVKM. The V end lost 4 bases, the J end lost 5 bases, and 17 bases lay between the germline ends. The CDR3 totals 15 residues. The DNA for the CDR3 is TGTGCCAGCAGTTCCCAGACAGGTTTAAGGGAGACCCAGTACTTC. This codes for CASSSQTGLRETQYF.

The V and J genes are TRBV4-1 and TRBJ1-5; weak D call: TRBD1 (5 bases). CDR3 length equals 19 residues. The germline V gene has CDR1 MGHRA and CDR2 YSYEKL. Trimming shortened V by 0 bases and J by 1 base, and 19 bases separated the two germline ends. CDR3 protein: CASSQDWSTSGASNQPQHF. CDR3 nucleotides: TGCGCCAGCAGCCAAGATTGGTCAACGTCCGGGGCGAGCAATCAGCCCCAGCATTTT.

This clonotype was seen more than once but under ten times. The chain has TRBV7-2 and TRBJ2-5; D is undetermined. The CDR3 consists of 13 residues. Trimming cost V 7 bases and J 4 bases, with 13 bases left between them. The V gene's germline CDR1 is SGHTA and CDR2 FQGNSA. CDR3 residues: CASTPGSLETQYF. In DNA, the CDR3 is TGTGCCAGCACCCCCGGCTCCCTAGAGACCCAGTACTTC.

The CDR3 region is CASSQDRTAANYGYTF. CDR3 nucleotide sequence: TGCGCCAGCAGCCAAGATCGGACAGCCGCTAACTATGGCTACACCTTC. The V gene is TRBV4-1, the J gene TRBJ1-2, with D possibly TRBD1 on 6 matching bases. Per the germline V gene, CDR1 is MGHRA and CDR2 is YSYEKL. Trimming left V 0 bases short and J 0 bases short, with 11 bases between. The CDR3 has 16 residues.

This clonotype was detected a few times. The chain employs TRBV20-1 and TRBJ2-2, with 7 positions matching TRBD2. V lost 3 bases to trimming and J lost 7 bases; unmatched junction nucleotides: 8. This CDR3 has 14 residues. The germline gives CDR1 DFQATT, CDR2 SNEGSKA (reference sequence). CDR3 sequence: CSASKGLNLGELFF. CDR3 nucleotides: TGCAGTGCTAGCAAGGGACTAAACCTCGGGGAGCTGTTTTTT.

V is TRBV19 and J is TRBJ2-7; D possibly corresponds to TRBD1 (6 bases). V lost 6 bases and J 0 bases, leaving 15 bases between the germline ends. This CDR3 comprises 15 residues. Germline CDR1 LNHDA, CDR2 SQIVND (reference sequence). The CDR3 spells CASSKDQGSSYEQYF. The CDR3 coding sequence is TGTGCCAGTAGCAAGGACCAGGGGAGCTCCTACGAGCAGTACTTC.

The genes are TRBV10-3 and TRBJ2-3, with a weak D call TRBD2 (5 bases). The CDR3 is 16 residues long. Germline CDR1 is ENHRY and CDR2 is SYGVKD. V was cut by 8 bases and J by 1 base, with 19 bases left in between. The CDR3 region has the DNA TGTGCCATCTCCAAGAATGGGGAGTCTGGCACAGATACGCAGTATTTT. It encodes CAISKNGESGTDTQYF.

This clonotype was seen a handful of times. This sequence joins TRBV7-2 and TRBJ1-1; D not certain. V was cut by 5 bases and J by 4 bases, with 23 bases left in between. The CDR3 loop spans 17 amino acids. Germline V CDR1 and CDR2: SGHTA, FQGNSA. CDR3 sequence: CASSRAVRGSVTTEAFF. The DNA of the CDR3 is TGTGCCAGCAGCCGAGCAGTCCGTGGGTCGGTAACCACTGAAGCTTTCTTT.

The V gene is TRBV20-1, the J gene TRBJ2-1, with D possibly TRBD1 on 5 matching bases. CDR1 is DFQATT, CDR2 SNEGSKA, per germline (reference sequence). This CDR3 has 10 residues. V was clipped by 7 bases and J by 6 bases, with 7 bases between them. The CDR3 nucleotides are TGCAGTGTAGGGGTCAATGAGCAGTTCTTC. Amino acid sequence: CSVGVNEQFF.